This entry features one T cell receptor beta chain sequence. CDR1 is SGHTA and CDR2 is FQGTGA in the germline V gene. The CDR3 length is 13 residues. The germline V and J ends were trimmed by 4 bases and 6 bases, with 12 bases remaining between them. The time point was: pretreatment peripheral blood. Urothelial carcinoma, locally advanced or metastatic, affected the patients. Pretreatment sampling and on-treatment sampling together yielded between 1 and 8 samples for each patient. Data came from immunoSEQ multiplex PCR; TCRdb stores just in-frame clones and leaves some out. The sample comprises around 68,000 clones, 80% to 90% of which are singletons, and around 1.7% rests with the top ten. This entry belongs to a study of PD-L1 blockade in urothelial cancer. About the research overall: The patients' atezolizumab therapy, 1,200 mg intravenously every 3 weeks, started around 2014. Blood samples had a median of approximately 140,000 T cells, tens of thousands of unique TCRs, and clonality about 0.074.

The sequence came from a man aged 70 or older with urothelial cancer. The starting material was PBMCs, obtained around atezolizumab (anti-PD-L1) treatment. This rearrangement joins TRBV7-3 to TRBJ1-2, with D unresolved. CDR3 sequence (DNA): TGTGCCAGCAGCTCCTTTGATGGCCATGGCTACACCTTC. It yields the protein CASSSFDGHGYTF.